This TCR beta chain comes out of a study of PD-1 blockade in classical Hodgkin lymphoma. About the research overall: Patients were treated with nivolumab at 3 mg/kg, and this was given intravenously every 2 weeks.

The CDR3 consists of 13 residues. Trimming removed 2 bases from V and 4 bases from J, with 8 bases in between. CDR1 and CDR2 (germline): MNHNS, SASEGT. Overall study findings and caveats: Significantly greater TCR diversity emerged by C4D1 in CD4+ cells but not CD8+ cells. Healthy donors were reported to have higher baseline TCR diversity than newly diagnosed patients.

Some clones are missing from TCRdb's copy, which holds only in-frame ones; the method was immunoSEQ multiplex PCR. This sample has around 22,000 clones, with around 77% found just once. All patients relapsed after autologous stem cell transplantation, and brentuximab vedotin exposure varied. As to this clone: As yet, its antigen is unknown.

The sample in question was peripheral blood mononuclear cells (PBMCs), obtained before the second cycle of nivolumab. The V gene is TRBV6-1, the J gene TRBJ1-2; possible D gene TRBD1, 6 bases. This sequence was found in a human donor with classical Hodgkin lymphoma. The CDR3 sequence: CASSEQGSYGYTF. In DNA form, the CDR3 reads TGTGCCAGCAGTGAACAGGGGAGCTATGGCTACACCTTC.